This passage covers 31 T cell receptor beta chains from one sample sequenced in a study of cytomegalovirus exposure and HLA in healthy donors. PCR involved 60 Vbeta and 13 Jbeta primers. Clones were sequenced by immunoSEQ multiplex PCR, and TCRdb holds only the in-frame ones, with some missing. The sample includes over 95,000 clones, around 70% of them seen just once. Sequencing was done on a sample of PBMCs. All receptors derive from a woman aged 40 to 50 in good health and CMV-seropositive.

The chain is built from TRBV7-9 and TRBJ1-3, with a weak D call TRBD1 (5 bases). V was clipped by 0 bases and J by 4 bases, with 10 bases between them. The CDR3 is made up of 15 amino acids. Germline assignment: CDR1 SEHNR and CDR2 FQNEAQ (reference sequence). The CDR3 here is CASSLAQGGGNTIYF. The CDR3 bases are TGTGCCAGCAGCTTAGCTCAGGGAGGCGGAAACACCATATATTTT. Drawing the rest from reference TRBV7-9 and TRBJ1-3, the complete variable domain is DTGVSQNPRHKITKRGQNVTFRCDPISEHNRLYWYRQTLGQGPEFLTYFQNEAQLEKSRLLSDRFSAERPKGSFSTLEIQRTEQGDSAMYLCASSLAQGGGNTIYFGEGSWLTVV.

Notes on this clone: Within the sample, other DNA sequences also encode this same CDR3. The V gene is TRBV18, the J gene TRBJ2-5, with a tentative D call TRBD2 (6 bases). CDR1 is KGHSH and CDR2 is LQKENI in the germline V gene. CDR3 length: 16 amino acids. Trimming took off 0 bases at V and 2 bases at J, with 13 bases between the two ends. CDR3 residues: CASSPPSGSLQETQYF. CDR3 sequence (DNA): TGTGCCAGCTCACCACCATCCGGGAGCCTACAAGAGACCCAGTACTTC.

The CDR3 spells CASIYENSGNTIYF. CDR3 DNA: TGTGCCAGCATTTACGAGAACTCTGGAAACACCATATATTTT. This rearrangement joins TRBV6-1 to TRBJ1-3; D not certain. V dropped 7 bases and J dropped 0 bases, with 10 bases sitting between them. Germline CDR1 reads MNHNS; CDR2 reads SASEGT. The CDR3 is 14 residues long.

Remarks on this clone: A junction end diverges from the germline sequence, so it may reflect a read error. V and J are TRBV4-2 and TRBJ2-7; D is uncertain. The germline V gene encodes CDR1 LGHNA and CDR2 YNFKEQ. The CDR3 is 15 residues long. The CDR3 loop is CASSQGRGENYGQYF. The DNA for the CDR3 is TGTGCCAGCAGCCAAGGACGAGGCGAGAACTACGGGCAGTACTTC.

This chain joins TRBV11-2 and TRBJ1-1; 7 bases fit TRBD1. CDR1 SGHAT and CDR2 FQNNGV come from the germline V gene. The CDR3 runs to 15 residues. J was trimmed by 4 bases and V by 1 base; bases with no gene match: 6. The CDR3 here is CASSLAGTEGTEAFF. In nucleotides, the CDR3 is TGTGCCAGCAGCTTAGCTGGGACAGAGGGCACTGAAGCTTTCTTT.

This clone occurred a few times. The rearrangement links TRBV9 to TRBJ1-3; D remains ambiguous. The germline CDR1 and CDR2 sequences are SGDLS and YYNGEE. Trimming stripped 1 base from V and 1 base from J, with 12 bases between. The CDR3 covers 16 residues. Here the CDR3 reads CASSVRWGGSGNTIYF. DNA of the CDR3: TGTGCCAGCAGCGTACGTTGGGGAGGGTCTGGAAACACCATATATTTT.

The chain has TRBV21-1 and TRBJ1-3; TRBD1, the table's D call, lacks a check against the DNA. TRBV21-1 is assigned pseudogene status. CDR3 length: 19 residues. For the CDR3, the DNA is TGTGCCAGCAGCAAAAATTCAACCCCGGAGGGGGCAGCTGGAAACACCATATATTTT. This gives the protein CASSKNSTPEGAAGNTIYF.

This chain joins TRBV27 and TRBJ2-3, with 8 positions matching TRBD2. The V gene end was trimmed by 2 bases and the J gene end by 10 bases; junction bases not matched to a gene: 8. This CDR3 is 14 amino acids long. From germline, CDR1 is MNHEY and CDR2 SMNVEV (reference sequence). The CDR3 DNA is TGTGCCAGCAGTTTAACTGGCTTGCGGGAGGCGCAGTATTTT. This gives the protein CASSLTGLREAQYF.

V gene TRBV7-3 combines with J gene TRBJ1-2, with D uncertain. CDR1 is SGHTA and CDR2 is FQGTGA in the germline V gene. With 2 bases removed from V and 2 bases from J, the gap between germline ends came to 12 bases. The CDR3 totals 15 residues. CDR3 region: CASSLGDGLNYGYTF. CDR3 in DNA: TGTGCCAGCAGCTTAGGAGACGGCCTAAACTATGGCTACACCTTC.

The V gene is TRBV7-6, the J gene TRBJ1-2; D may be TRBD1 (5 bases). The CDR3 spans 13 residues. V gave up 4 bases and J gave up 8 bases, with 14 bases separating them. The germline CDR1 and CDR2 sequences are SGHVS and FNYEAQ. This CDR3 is CASSSPGTQGYTF. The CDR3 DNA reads TGTGCCAGCAGCTCTCCCGGGACTCAAGGCTACACCTTC.

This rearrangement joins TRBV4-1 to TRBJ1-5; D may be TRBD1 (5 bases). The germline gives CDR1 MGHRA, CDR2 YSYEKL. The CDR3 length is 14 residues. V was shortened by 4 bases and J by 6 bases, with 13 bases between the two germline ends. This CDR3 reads CASSPGQGSQPQHF. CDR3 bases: TGCGCCAGCAGCCCCGGGCAGGGCTCTCAGCCCCAGCATTTT.

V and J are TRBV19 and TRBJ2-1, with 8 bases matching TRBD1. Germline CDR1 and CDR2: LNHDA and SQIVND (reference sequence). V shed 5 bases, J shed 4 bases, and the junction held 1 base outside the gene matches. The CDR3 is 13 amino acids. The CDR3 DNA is TGTGCCAGTAGTCGACAGGGGTACAATGAGCAGTTCTTC. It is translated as CASSRQGYNEQFF. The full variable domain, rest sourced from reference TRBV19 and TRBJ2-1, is DGGITQSPKYLFRKEGQNVTLSCEQNLNHDAMYWYRQDPGQGLRLIYYSQIVNDFQKGDIAEGYSVSREKKESFPLTVTSAQKNPTAFYLCASSRQGYNEQFFGPGTRLTVL.

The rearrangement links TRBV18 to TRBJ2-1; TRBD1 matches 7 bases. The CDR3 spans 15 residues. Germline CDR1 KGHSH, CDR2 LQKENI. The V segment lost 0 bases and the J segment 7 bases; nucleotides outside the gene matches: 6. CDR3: CASSPPNKGANEQFF. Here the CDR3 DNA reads TGTGCCAGCTCACCACCCAACAAGGGGGCGAATGAGCAGTTCTTC.

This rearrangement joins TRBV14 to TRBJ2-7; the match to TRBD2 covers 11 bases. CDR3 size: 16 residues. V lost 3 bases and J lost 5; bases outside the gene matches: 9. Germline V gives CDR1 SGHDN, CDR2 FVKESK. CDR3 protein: CASSHRLAGGRHEQYF. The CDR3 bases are TGTGCCAGCAGCCACCGTTTAGCGGGAGGGCGGCACGAGCAGTACTTC.

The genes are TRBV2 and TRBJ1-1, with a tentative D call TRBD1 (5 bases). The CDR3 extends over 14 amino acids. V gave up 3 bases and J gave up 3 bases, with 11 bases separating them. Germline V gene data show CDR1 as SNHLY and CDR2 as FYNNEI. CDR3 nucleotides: TGTGCCAGCAGTGATCTGGGGGGGGACACTGAAGCTTTCTTT. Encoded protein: CASSDLGGDTEAFF.

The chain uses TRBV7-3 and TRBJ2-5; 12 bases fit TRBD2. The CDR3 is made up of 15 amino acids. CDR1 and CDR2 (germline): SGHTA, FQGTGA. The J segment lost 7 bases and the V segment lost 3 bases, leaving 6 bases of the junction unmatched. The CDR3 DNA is TGTGCCAGCAGCTTGACTAGCGGGGGACGAGGGACCCAGTACTTC. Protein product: CASSLTSGGRGTQYF.

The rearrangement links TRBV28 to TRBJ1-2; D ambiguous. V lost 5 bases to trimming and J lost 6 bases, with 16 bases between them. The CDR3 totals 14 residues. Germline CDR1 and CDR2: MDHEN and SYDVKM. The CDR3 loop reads CASSTPGSRNGYTF. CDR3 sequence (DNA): TGTGCCAGCAGTACCCCCGGGTCGAGGAATGGCTACACCTTC.

The CDR3 region is CAWSVGQEGGRGDQPQHF. The CDR3 DNA follows: TGTGCCTGGAGTGTGGGGCAGGAGGGGGGGCGAGGGGATCAGCCCCAGCATTTT. The chain recombines TRBV30 with TRBJ1-5, with D possibly being TRBD1 (6 bases). The CDR3 contains 18 residues. The ends were cut back, 0 bases at V and 5 bases at J, with 23 bases in the middle. Germline CDR1 is GTSNPN and CDR2 is SVGIG (reference sequence).

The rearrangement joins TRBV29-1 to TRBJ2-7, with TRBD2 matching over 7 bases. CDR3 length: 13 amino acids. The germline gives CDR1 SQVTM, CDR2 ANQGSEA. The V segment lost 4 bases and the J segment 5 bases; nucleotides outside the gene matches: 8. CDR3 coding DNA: TGCAGCGTTGGGCGACTAGCTCGCGACGAGCAGTACTTC. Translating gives CSVGRLARDEQYF.

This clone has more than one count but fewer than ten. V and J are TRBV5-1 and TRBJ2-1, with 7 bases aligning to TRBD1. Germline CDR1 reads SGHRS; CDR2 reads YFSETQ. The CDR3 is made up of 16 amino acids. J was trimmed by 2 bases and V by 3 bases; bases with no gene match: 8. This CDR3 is CASSSTAGTAYNEQFF. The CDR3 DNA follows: TGCGCCAGCAGCTCGACCGCCGGGACAGCCTACAATGAGCAGTTCTTC.

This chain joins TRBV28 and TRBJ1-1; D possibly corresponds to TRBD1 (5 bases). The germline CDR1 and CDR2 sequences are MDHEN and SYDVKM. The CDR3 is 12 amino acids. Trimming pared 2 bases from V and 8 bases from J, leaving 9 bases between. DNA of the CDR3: TGTGCCAGCAGTTTAACCACAGGCGAAGCTTTCTTT. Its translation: CASSLTTGEAFF.

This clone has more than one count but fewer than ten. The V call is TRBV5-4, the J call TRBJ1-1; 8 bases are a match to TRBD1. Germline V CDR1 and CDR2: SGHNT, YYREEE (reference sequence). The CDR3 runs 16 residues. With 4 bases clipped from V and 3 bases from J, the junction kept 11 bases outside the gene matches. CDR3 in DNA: TGTGCCAGCAGCCGTCCAGGGGGCGTAGGTTACACTGAAGCTTTCTTT. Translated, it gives CASSRPGGVGYTEAFF. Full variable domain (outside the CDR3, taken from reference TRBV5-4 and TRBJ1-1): ETGVTQSPTHLIKTRGQQVTLRCSSQSGHNTVSWYQQALGQGPQFIFQYYREEENGRGNFPPRFSGLQFPNYSSELNVNALELDDSALYLCASSRPGGVGYTEAFFGQGTRLTVV.

The CDR3 DNA reads as TGTGCCAGCAGCTTAGGGGAGACTAGCGGGGGCTACGAGCAGTACTTC. Its protein is CASSLGETSGGYEQYF. The J gene is TRBJ2-7, the V gene TRBV7-8, with TRBD2 identical over 12 bases. The CDR3 totals 16 residues. The V gene end was trimmed by 1 base and the J gene end by 3 bases; junction bases not matched to a gene: 4. CDR1 and CDR2 from the germline V gene are SGHVS and FQNEAQ.

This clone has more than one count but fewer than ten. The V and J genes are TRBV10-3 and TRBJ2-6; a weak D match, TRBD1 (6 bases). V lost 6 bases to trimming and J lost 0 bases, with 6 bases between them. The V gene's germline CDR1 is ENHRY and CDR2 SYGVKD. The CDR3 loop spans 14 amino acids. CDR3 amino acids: CAIRDSSGANVLTF. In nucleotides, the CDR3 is TGTGCCATCAGGGACAGCTCTGGGGCCAACGTCCTGACTTTC.

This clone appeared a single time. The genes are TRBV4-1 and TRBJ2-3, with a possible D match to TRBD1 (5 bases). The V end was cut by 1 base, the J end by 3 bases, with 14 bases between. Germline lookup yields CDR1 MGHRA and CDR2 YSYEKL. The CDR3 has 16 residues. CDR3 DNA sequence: TGCGCCAGCAGCCAAGGAAGGGGTAGTTCTACAGATACGCAGTATTTT. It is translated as CASSQGRGSSTDTQYF.

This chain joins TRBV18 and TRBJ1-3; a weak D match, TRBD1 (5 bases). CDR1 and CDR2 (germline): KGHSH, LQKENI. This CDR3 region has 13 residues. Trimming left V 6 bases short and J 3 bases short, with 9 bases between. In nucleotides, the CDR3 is TGTGCCAGCTCCCCGACAGATGGAAACACCATATATTTT. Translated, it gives CASSPTDGNTIYF.

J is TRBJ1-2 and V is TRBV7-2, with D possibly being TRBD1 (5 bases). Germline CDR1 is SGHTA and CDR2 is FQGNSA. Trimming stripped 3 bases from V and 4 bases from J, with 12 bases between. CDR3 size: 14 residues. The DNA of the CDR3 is TGTGCCAGCAGCTTGACAGAATCTGGCTATGGCTACACCTTC. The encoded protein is CASSLTESGYGYTF.

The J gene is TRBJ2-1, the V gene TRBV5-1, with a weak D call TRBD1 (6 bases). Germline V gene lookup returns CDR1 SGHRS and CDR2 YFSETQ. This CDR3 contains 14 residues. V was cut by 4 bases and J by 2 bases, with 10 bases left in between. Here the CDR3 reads CASSVDRTYNEQFF. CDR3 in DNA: TGCGCCAGCAGCGTCGACAGGACCTACAATGAGCAGTTCTTC. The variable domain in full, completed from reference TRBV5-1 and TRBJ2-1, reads KAGVTQTPRYLIKTRGQQVTLSCSPISGHRSVSWYQQTPGQGLQFLFEYFSETQRNKGNFPGRFSGRQFSNSRSEMNVSTLELGDSALYLCASSVDRTYNEQFFGPGTRLTVL.

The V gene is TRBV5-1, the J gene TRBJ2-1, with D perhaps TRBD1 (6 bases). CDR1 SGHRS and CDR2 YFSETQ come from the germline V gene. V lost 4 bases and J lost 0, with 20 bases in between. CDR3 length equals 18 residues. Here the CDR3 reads CASSHQPDRSVSYNEQFF. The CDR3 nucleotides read TGCGCCAGCAGCCACCAACCGGACAGATCCGTCTCCTACAATGAGCAGTTCTTC.

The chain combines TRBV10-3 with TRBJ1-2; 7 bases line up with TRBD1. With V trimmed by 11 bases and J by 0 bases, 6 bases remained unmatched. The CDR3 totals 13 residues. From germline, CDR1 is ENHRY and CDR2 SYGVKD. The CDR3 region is CAVRQGSNYGYTF. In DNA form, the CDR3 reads TGTGCCGTACGACAGGGATCTAACTATGGCTACACCTTC.

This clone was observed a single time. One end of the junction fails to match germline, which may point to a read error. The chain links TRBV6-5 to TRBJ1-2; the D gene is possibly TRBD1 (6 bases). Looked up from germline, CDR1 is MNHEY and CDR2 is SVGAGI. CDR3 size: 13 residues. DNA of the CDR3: TGTGCCGGCAGCCCTGGGGGACAAAGGGGCTACACCTTC. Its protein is CAGSPGGQRGYTF.